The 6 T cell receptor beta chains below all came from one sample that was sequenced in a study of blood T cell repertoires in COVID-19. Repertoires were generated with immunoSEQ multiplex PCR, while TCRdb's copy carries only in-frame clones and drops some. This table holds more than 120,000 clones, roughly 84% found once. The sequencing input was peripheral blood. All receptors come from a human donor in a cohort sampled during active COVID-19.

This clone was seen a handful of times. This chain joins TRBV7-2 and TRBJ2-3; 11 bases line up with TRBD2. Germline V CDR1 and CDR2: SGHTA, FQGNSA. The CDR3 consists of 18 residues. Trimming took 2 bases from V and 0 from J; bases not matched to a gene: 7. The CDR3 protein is CASSLRPSGGPSTDTQYF. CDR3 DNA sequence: TGTGCCAGCAGCTTAAGACCTAGCGGGGGGCCTAGCACAGATACGCAGTATTTT.

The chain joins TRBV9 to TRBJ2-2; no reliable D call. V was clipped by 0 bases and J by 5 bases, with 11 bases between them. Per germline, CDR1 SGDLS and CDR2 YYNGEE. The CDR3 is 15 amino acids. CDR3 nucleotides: TGTGCCAGCAGCGTAGAGAGTTTTTTTACCGGGGAGCTGTTTTTT. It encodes CASSVESFFTGELFF.

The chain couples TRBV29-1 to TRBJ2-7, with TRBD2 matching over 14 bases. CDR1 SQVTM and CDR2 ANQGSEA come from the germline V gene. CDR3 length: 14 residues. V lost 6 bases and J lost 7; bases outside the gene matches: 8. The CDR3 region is CSVVTSGGVLEQYF. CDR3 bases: TGCAGCGTAGTGACTAGCGGGGGGGTGTTGGAGCAGTACTTC.

The CDR3 DNA is TGCGCCAGCAGCCAAATGGGGGGCTATGGCTACACCTTC. The encoded protein is CASSQMGGYGYTF. The chain uses TRBV4-1 and TRBJ1-2, with D tentatively TRBD1 (5 bases). This CDR3 spans 13 amino acids. The germline CDR1 and CDR2 sequences are MGHRA and YSYEKL. The V end was cut by 2 bases, the J end by 4 bases, with 8 bases between.

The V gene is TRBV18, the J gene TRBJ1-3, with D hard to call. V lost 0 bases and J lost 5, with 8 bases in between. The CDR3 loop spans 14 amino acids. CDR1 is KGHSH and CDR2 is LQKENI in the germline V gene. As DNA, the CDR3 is TGTGCCAGCTCACCACCGGTCCCTAGAAACACCATATATTTT. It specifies CASSPPVPRNTIYF.

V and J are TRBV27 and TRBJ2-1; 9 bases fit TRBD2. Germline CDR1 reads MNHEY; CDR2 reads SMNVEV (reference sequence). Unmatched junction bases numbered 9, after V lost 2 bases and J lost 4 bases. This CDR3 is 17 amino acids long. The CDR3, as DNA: TGTGCCAGCAGTTTACGGGCTAGCGGGGTCCAATACAATGAGCAGTTCTTC. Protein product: CASSLRASGVQYNEQFF.